This TCR beta chain was sequenced for a study of cytomegalovirus exposure and HLA in healthy donors. Assay: immunoSEQ multiplex PCR; the TCRdb copy retains only in-frame clones and omits some. The sample holds more than 100,000 clones, more than 75% seen once. Germline V CDR1 and CDR2: LNHDA, SQIVND (reference sequence). The CDR3 is made up of 16 amino acids. V dropped 3 bases and J dropped 6; count of bases not matched to a gene: 8. The study's findings and limits: Cytomegalovirus status, reportedly, was diagnosed with high specificity and sensitivity by the classifier. Three chains linked to CMV were shown in vitro to be specific for CMV antigens.

This clone occurred once. Its antigen is unknown. The origin of this receptor is a woman under 30 in good health and CMV-seropositive. The genes are TRBV19 and TRBJ2-2, with 9 bases lining up with TRBD2. The material sequenced was PBMCs. The CDR3 coding sequence is TGTGCCAGTAGTATGGTAGCTAGCGGGGAGGCCGGGGAGCTGTTTTTT. Translating gives CASSMVASGEAGELFF.